This T cell receptor beta chain is drawn from a study of cytomegalovirus exposure and HLA in healthy donors (dated by TCRdb to between 2016 and 2019). In the study overall: An earlier analysis of under 600 of the donors reported about 290 Gb of sequence data and 120 million or so unique TCR beta sequences from about 179 million T cells. An early release that covered approximately 600 HLA-typed donors contained approximately 300 gigabases of sequencing data and 85 million to 100 million unique TCR sequences. Of the roughly 390 genotyped donors, about 80% fell in the genetic ancestry cluster associated with self-reported Caucasian donors. The study was designed to test whether signatures of past pathogen exposure could be identified by cataloging public T cell receptors. The T cell repertoires of under 700 subjects were profiled by immunosequencing and related to cytomegalovirus serostatus. Besides the first cohort of approximately 670 subjects, a separate validation cohort made up of around 120 different subjects was used. High-throughput TCR immunosequencing, statistical association of individual TCRs with disease status, and machine learning were combined to predict cytomegalovirus infection status. To study patterns of TCR occurrence, a later analysis re-analyzed previously published TCR beta repertoires from 666 donors and added high-resolution HLA genotyping. Rather than drawing on any new phenotypic data, the later analysis identified candidate immune exposures from TCR beta sequences and the way those sequences occurred across donors. An earlier analysis of a few hundred of the donors applied high-throughput TCR beta sequencing to assess whether each TCR beta V gene segment acted as functional or pseudogenic. Donor age, sex, ethnicity and CMV serostatus were compiled alongside the repertoire data. A later genetic analysis took genome-wide SNP genotypes for 398 of the 666 donors and used that subset as a discovery cohort. Every repertoire in the discovery cohort had been generated on one and the same sequencing platform. HLA typing covered class I and class II loci at four-digit resolution. The number of donors typed differed by locus, with about 629-630 for A, B, C, DRB1 and DQB1, 522 for DQA1, under 610 for DPA1, and 400 to 490 for DPB1. Four or five DR-DQ haplotypes were handled as single units for association and clustering, since linkage in the cohort was strong. Across 300 to 500 genotyped donors of the cohort, an average of about 240,000 unique TCR beta nucleotide sequences per donor were sequenced, and 15% to 20% of those sequences were non-productive.

Its CDR3 holds 14 amino acids, cysteine through phenylalanine. Only the CDR3 portion is preserved as DNA: 42 bases, with reading frame beginning at the first base. V is cut by 1 base and J by 0 bases, and the space between the germline ends is 6 bases. CDR1 and CDR2 (SGHAT, FQNNGV) derive from the germline V gene. The cohort was made up of about 670 healthy bone marrow donors. Cohort members were all nominally healthy when sampled, although unrecorded immune exposures were likely present. The donor tested CMV seronegative and was one of the 352 seronegative cohort members. Every donor gave a peripheral blood sample, and the peripheral blood mononuclear cells from that sample were used for TCR beta sequencing. Genomic DNA was extracted from the blood cell samples with the Qiagen DNeasy Blood Extraction Kit. Concerning this clone: Its antigen target is currently unknown. Nothing much larger sits one base from this clone, and base qualities are not available.

The investigation overall reported the following: The only immune exposure information available for the cohort was CMV serostatus. When HLA alleles, especially DR and DQ, strongly co-occurred, TCR associations were difficult to assign to individual alleles. The presence/absence analyses assumed that sequencing depth was roughly uniform across donors, and that assumption may not be true. Only TCR beta chains were sequenced in this cohort, and the absence of alpha or paired-chain data limited detectable features. Because some donors lacked HLA typing at each locus, the association tests relied only on the typed subset. Compared with the roughly 670-donor mean, donors in an Asian-associated ancestry cluster had fewer N-insertions in productive TCRs, according to a later genetic analysis. A further reported finding was that TCR beta sequences accurately predicted the HLA-A and HLA-B alleles for most subjects in the first cohort. In a later analysis, most CMV-associated TCR beta chains were found to appear HLA-restricted, with HLA associations seemingly driven largely by CMV exposure. In vitro tests confirmed that a few of the cytomegalovirus-associated TCR beta chains recognize cytomegalovirus antigens. Some IMGT-functional V segments, including TRBV6-2 and TRBV6-3, could not be told apart with the 87-base-pair reads, so those segments were excluded. The classifier was reported to diagnose cytomegalovirus status with high specificity and sensitivity in both the original cohort and the validation cohort. In a later analysis, TCR association rates were found to vary across HLA loci, with the most associated TCRs seen for DRB1 alleles and the fewest for HLA-C alleles. The study listed 150 to 200 TCR beta chains as associated with cytomegalovirus. At a false discovery rate of 0.05, a later analysis linked under 20,000 TCR beta sequences to specific HLA alleles. Because counts were too low, more than 15 rarely observed V segments, including chromosome 9 orphons, were excluded from the earlier analysis of roughly 580 of the donors. In a later genetic analysis, a missense DCLRE1C variant was associated with V-gene and J-gene trimming of TCR beta chains, and the association was replicated in an independent cohort. While some public TCRs were present in many individuals, most TCR sequences turned up only very rarely across donors. An earlier analysis of around 540 of the donors showed that most TCR beta V segments appeared in productive rearrangements either about 87% or about 30% of the time, which broadly matched IMGT annotations. A later analysis found that HLA-associated TCR beta chains were more clonally expanded and had lower generation probabilities than equally common non-associated chains. The authors suggested that the approach could potentially be generalized to other disease states and immunological phenotypes. Correlated functional status among segregating V segments might reflect linkage disequilibrium, but an unknown experimental factor could not be ruled out. A group of highly shared sequence variants was considered likely to be a technical artifact of the sequencing pipeline. In a later analysis, several top co-occurrence clusters were reported to appear linked to parvovirus B19, influenza, CMV and Epstein-Barr virus.

Libraries were made using the immunoSEQ multiplex PCR assay. A mixture of 60 forward primers for TCR Vbeta segments and 13 reverse primers for TCR Jbeta segments was used in the multiplex PCR. The CDR3 region of rearranged TCR beta genes was amplified from genomic DNA with a multiplex PCR assay. Amplified TCR beta libraries were sequenced as 87-base-pair reads on the Illumina HiSeq System. In the paper's pipeline: In a later analysis, some 80 million unique TCR beta chains were counted across the 650 to 700 repertoires, and approximately 9.9 million of these chains were shared by at least two donors. To remove PCR and sequencing errors, raw reads were error-corrected and collapsed into unique sequences using a nearest-neighbor algorithm that merged closely related sequences. Alignment of CDR3 sequences to IMGT reference sequences was used to assign V, D and J gene segments. For a sequence to be retained, a match of at least six nucleotides was required to both a V gene segment and a J gene segment. Rearrangements were classified as productive when the CDR3 lacked stop codons and remained in frame with V and J, and all other rearrangements were classified as non-productive. Following IMGT convention, CDR3 was defined as the stretch from the second conserved V-encoded cysteine up to the conserved J-encoded phenylalanine. The earlier analysis of about 530 of the donors excluded any sequence lacking an unambiguous match to a single V gene segment. An earlier analysis of just under 600 of the donors called V segments functional above 56.7% productive rearrangements and segregating when the between-donor standard deviation exceeded 5%. A statistical classification framework was developed to diagnose cytomegalovirus status using the catalog of TCR beta chain sequences. A later analysis assigned V and J genes by comparing TCR nucleotide sequences with IMGT/GENE-DB human TR gene sequences. A later analysis assigned CDR3 sequences and most-parsimonious VDJ recombination scenarios with the TCRdist pipeline. In a later analysis, every TCR beta chain was defined by the combination of its CDR3 amino acid sequence and its V-gene family, and reads without a unique V-gene family were dropped. A later analysis removed over 500 highly shared, low-generation-probability nucleotide sequences to deal with suspected cross-contamination and a sequencing artifact. In a later analysis, a clonal expansion index for each public chain was calculated from normalized within-repertoire ranks of inferred template counts. Generation probabilities in a later analysis came from a VDJ recombination model fitted to out-of-frame rearrangements, and those results were checked against IGoR. In a later analysis, hypergeometric tests were used to score TCR-TCR, TCR-HLA and TCR-CMV co-occurrence, with a repertoire-size bias correction applied to TCR pairs. False discovery rates were estimated in a later analysis by permuting HLA or CMV assignments 20 times. In a later analysis, co-occurring TCRs were grouped with DBSCAN, and TCRdist sequence similarity was added when clustering was performed within HLA-allele-positive subsets. For co-occurrence clustering, repertoires with fewer than 30,000 or more than 120,000 public chains were excluded, along with four or five repertoires with anomalous nucleotide sharing. Entries here come from immuneACCESS through TCRdb and include only in-frame sequences with V and J called. Some clones fail to appear in such tables; in the studies checked, an unresolved V gene covers under half of the shortfall, and the cause of the remainder is unknown. D and trimming were read from the DNA, whereas the V and J calls and clone size are those reported in that table. Recorded for this sample are under 130,000 clones; approximately 72% of them occurred a single time. The top ten clones comprise approximately 1.2% of the sample.

This receptor was taken from a man aged 30 to 45 in good health and CMV-seronegative. The specimen was PBMCs. The chain is assembled from TRBV11-2 and TRBJ1-2; the D gene cannot be named for sure. CDR3 loop: CASSLGASNYGYTF. The sequenced DNA: TGTGCCAGCAGCTTAGGGGCTTCTAACTATGGCTACACCTTC.